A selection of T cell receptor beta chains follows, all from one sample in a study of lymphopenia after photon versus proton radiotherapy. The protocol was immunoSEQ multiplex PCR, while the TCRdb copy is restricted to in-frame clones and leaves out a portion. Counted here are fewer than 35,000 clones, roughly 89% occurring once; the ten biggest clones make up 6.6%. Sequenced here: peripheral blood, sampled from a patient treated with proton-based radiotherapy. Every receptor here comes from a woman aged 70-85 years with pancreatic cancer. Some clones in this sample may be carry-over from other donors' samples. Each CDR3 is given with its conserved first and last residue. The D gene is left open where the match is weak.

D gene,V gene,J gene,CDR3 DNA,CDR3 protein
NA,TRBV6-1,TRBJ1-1,TGTGCCAGCAGTGTCCAGATTGCGACAGTCATGAACACTGAAGCTTTCTTT,CASSVQIATVMNTEAFF
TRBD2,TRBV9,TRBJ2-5,TGTGCCAGCAGCGCCCTAGCGGAACAAGAGACCCAGTACTTC,CASSALAEQETQYF
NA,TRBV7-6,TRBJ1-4,TGTGCCAGCAGCCCCACAAGGACTAATGAAAAACTGTTTTTT,CASSPTRTNEKLFF
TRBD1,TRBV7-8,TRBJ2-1,TGTGCCAGCAGCTTAACCAATGCCCGGGACAGTTACAATGAGCAGTTCTTC,CASSLTNARDSYNEQFF
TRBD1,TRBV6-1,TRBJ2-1,TGTGCCAGCAGCGAAGGACAGGGAGGCGCCTACAATGAGCAGTTCTTC,CASSEGQGGAYNEQFF
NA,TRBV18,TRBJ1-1,TGTGCCAGCTCACCACTATCAGCACCGAACACTGAAGCTTTCTTT,CASSPLSAPNTEAFF
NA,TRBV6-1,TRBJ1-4,TGTGCCAGCAGGGACTCACTGGGCCCTAATGAAAAACTGTTTTTT,CASRDSLGPNEKLFF
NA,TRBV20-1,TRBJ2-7,TGCAGTGCCGATTCCGGATACGAGCAGTACTTC,CSADSGYEQYF
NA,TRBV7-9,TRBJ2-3,TGTGCCAGCAGCTTAGTTAACACTGATACGCAGTATTTT,CASSLVNTDTQYF
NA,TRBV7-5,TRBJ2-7,TGTGCCAGAAGCTTAGCGAGGACTAGCGGGGTAACCTCCTACGAGCAGTACTTC,CARSLARTSGVTSYEQYF
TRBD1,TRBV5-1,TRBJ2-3,TGCGCCAGCAGCTTGACAGGGGCAGGAGTTGCGCAGTATTTT,CASSLTGAGVAQYF
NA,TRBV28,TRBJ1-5,TGTGCCAGCAGTCCTAAGGAGTGGGGGGTCGGCAATCAGCCCCAGCATTTT,CASSPKEWGVGNQPQHF